This TCR beta chain emerged from a study of blood T cell repertoires in COVID-19. Germline CDR1 MGHDK, CDR2 SYGVNS. The CDR3 consists of 16 residues. V lost 5 bases and J lost 0, with 17 bases in between. Assay used: immunoSEQ multiplex PCR; TCRdb lists only in-frame clones, some missing. The sample contains 130,000 or so clones, over 75% of which appear only once. The specimen sequenced was peripheral blood. The chain is built from TRBV25-1 and TRBJ2-7; D is undetermined. This receptor was taken from a human donor in a cohort sampled during active COVID-19. Written as DNA, the CDR3 is TGTGCCAGCAGTCGTCTTTGGGCAAACCGCTCCTACGAGCAGTACTTC. It specifies CASSRLWANRSYEQYF.